This T cell receptor beta chain was captured by sequencing in a study of blood T cell repertoires in COVID-19. Turning to the study itself: COVID-19 samples from acute and convalescent phases originated in the United States, Italy and Spain. The analysed material was cDNA or gDNA that came from T cells, B-cell-depleted T cells, or PBMCs.

Per the study methods: Reference gene primers were amplified, and this amplification served to estimate nucleated cell counts. The table came from immunoSEQ multiplex PCR; TCRdb's copy has only in-frame clones and leaves some out. V and J calls and clone size follow that table, whereas D and trimming were derived from the DNA. Of about 190,000 clones listed, over 75% are singletons. The CDR3 runs to 18 residues. V lost 5 bases to trimming and J lost 2 bases; unmatched junction nucleotides: 13. CDR1 and CDR2 from the germline V gene are SGHNT and YENEEA. The V and J genes are TRBV11-3 and TRBJ2-3, with TRBD2 matching over 10 bases. The sequenced sample consisted of peripheral blood. The receptor was isolated from a woman aged 80 or over with active or convalescent COVID-19. The CDR3 spells CASSPYPRTSGNTDTQYF. CDR3 DNA: TGTGCCAGCAGCCCGTACCCAAGGACTAGCGGTAACACAGATACGCAGTATTTT. The full variable domain, rest sourced from reference TRBV11-3 and TRBJ2-3, is EAGVVQSPRYKIIEKKQPVAFWCNPISGHNTLYWYLQNLGQGPELLIRYENEEAVDDSQLPKDRFSAERLKGVDSTLKIQPAELGDSAVYLCASSPYPRTSGNTDTQYFGPGTRLTVL.